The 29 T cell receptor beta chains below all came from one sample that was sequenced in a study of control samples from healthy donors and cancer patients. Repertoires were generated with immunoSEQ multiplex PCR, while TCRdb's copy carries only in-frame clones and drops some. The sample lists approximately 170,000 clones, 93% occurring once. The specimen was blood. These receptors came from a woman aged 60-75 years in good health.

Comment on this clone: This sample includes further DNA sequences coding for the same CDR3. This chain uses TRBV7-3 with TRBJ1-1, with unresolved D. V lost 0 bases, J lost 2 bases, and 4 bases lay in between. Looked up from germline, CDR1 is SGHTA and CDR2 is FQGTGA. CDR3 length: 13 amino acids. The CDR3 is CASSLTRNTEAFF. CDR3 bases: TGTGCCAGCAGCTTAACAAGAAACACTGAAGCTTTCTTT.

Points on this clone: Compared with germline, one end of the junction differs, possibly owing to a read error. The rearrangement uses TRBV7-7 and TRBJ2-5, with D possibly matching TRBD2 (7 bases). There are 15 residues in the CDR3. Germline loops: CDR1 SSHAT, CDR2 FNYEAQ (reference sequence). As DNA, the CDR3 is TGTGCTAGCAGCTTAGGGGGGGCTGAGATAGAGACCCAGTACTTC. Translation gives CASSLGGAEIETQYF.

As DNA, the CDR3 is TGTGCCAGTAGTATCCCCTTCCAGAACTATGGCTACACCTTC. Translating gives CASSIPFQNYGYTF. This sequence joins TRBV19 and TRBJ1-2, with D unresolved. CDR3 length: 14 amino acids. Trimming removed 3 bases from V and 2 bases from J, with 10 bases in between. From germline, CDR1 is LNHDA and CDR2 SQIVND (reference sequence).

CDR3 DNA sequence: TGTGCCAGCAGCTCCCCGGGACAGGGTCATGGCTACACCTTC. It specifies CASSSPGQGHGYTF. The J gene is TRBJ1-2, the V gene TRBV7-2; TRBD1 aligns across 9 bases. Trimming removed 4 bases from V and 6 bases from J; junction bases left unmatched: 6. The germline CDR1 and CDR2 sequences are SGHTA and FQGNSA. The CDR3 has 14 residues.

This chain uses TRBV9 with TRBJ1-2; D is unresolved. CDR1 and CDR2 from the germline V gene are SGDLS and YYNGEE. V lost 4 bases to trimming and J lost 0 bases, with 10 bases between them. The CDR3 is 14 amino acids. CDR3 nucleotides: TGTGCCAGCAGCCCCCAGGTATCTAACTATGGCTACACCTTC. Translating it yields CASSPQVSNYGYTF.

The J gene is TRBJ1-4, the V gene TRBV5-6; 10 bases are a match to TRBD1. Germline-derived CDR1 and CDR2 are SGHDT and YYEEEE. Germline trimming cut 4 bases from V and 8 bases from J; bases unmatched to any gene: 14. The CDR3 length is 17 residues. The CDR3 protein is CASSHNIRQGAGEKLFF. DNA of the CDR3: TGTGCCAGCAGCCACAACATCCGACAGGGGGCCGGAGAAAAACTGTTTTTT.

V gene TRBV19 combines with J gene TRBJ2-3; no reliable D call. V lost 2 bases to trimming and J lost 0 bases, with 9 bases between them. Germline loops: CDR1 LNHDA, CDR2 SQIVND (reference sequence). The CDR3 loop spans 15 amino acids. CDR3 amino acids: CASSITPASTDTQYF. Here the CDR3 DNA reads TGTGCCAGTAGTATAACACCCGCTAGCACAGATACGCAGTATTTT.

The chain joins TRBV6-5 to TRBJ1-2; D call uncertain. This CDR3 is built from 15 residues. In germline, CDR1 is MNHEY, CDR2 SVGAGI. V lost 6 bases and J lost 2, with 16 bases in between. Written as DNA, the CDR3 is TGTGCCAGCAGGGGCATGGGAATGGGGAACTATGGCTACACCTTC. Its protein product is CASRGMGMGNYGYTF.

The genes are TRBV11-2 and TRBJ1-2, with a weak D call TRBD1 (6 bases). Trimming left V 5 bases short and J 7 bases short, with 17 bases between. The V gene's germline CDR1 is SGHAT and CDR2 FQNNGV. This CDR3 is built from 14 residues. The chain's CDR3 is CASSSQQGFSGYTF. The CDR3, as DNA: TGTGCCAGCAGCAGCCAACAGGGTTTTTCTGGCTACACCTTC.

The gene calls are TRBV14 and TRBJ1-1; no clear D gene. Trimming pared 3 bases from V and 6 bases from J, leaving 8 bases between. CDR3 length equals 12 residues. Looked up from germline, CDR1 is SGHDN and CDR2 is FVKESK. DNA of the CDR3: TGTGCCAGCAGCCAGTCCGAATCTGAAGCTTTCTTT. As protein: CASSQSESEAFF.

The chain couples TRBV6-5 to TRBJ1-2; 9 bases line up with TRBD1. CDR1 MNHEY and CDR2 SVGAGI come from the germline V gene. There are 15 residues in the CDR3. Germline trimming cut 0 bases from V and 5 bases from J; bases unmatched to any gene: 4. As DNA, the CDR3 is TGTGCCAGCAGTTACTCGCGGGACAGGGTATATGGCTACACCTTC. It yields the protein CASSYSRDRVYGYTF.

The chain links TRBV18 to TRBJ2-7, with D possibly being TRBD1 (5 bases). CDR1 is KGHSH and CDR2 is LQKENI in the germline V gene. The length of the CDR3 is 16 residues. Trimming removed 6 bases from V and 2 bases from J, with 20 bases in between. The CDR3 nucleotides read TGTGCCAGCTCTCGCCAACAGGAAAGGAGCCCCTACGAGCAGTACTTC. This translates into CASSRQQERSPYEQYF.

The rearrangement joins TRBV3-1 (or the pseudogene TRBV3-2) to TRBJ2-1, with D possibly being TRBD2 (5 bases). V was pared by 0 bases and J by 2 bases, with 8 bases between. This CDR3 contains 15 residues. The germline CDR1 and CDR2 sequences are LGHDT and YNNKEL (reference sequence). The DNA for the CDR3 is TGTGCCAGCAGCCAAGACCCCGGGACCTACAATGAGCAGTTCTTC. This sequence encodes CASSQDPGTYNEQFF.

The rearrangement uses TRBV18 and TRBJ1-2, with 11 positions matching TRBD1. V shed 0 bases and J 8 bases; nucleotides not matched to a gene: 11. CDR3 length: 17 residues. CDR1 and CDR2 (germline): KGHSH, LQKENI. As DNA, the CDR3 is TGTGCCAGCTCACCACCCAACTGGACAGGGGGCGGAGAGGGCTACACCTTC. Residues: CASSPPNWTGGGEGYTF.

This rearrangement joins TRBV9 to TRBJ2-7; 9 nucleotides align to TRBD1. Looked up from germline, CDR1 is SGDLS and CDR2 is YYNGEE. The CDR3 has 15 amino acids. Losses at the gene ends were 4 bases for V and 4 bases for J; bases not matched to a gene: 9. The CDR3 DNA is TGTGCCAGCAGCCCCGCCGGGGACAGGGCTTACGAGCAGTACTTC. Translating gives CASSPAGDRAYEQYF.

CDR3: CASSLTIIDPYGYTF. Here the CDR3 DNA reads TGTGCCAGCAGCTTAACGATCATTGACCCCTATGGCTACACCTTC. V and J are TRBV7-3 and TRBJ1-2; D call uncertain. Trimming shortened V by 0 bases and J by 4 bases, and 12 bases separated the two germline ends. Germline loops: CDR1 SGHTA, CDR2 FQGTGA. The CDR3 is made up of 15 amino acids. Using reference TRBV7-3 and TRBJ1-2 for the parts outside the CDR3, the full variable domain is GAGVSQTPSNKVTEKGKYVELRCDPISGHTALYWYRQSLGQGPEFLIYFQGTGAADDSGLPNDRFFAVRPEGSVSTLKIQRTERGDSAVYLCASSLTIIDPYGYTFGSGTRLTVV.

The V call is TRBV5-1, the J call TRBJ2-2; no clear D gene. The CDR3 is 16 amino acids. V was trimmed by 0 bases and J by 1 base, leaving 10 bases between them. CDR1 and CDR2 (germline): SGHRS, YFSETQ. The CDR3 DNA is TGCGCCAGCAGCTTGGTTTGGGTCGGGAACACCGGGGAGCTGTTTTTT. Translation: CASSLVWVGNTGELFF.

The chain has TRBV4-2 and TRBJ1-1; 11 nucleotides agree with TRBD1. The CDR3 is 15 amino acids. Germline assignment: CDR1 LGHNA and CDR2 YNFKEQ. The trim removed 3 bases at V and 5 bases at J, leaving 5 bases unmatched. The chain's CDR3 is CASSQGQGGRTEAFF. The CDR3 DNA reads TGTGCCAGCAGCCAGGGACAGGGGGGGAGAACTGAAGCTTTCTTT.

The CDR3 loop is CASSSPLSGGKGSYEQYF. Here the CDR3 DNA reads TGCGCCAGCAGCTCCCCCCTTAGCGGGGGAAAGGGCTCCTACGAGCAGTACTTC. V and J are TRBV5-1 and TRBJ2-7; 9 nucleotides match TRBD2. From germline, CDR1 is SGHRS and CDR2 YFSETQ. This CDR3 spans 18 amino acids. The junction had 13 bases not matched to a gene; V was cut back by 3 bases and J by 0 bases.

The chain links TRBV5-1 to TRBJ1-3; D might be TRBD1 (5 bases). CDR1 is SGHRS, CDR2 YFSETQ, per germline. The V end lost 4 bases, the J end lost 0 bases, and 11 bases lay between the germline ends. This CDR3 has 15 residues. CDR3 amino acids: CASSQGGNSGNTIYF. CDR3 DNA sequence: TGCGCCAGCAGCCAGGGCGGGAACTCTGGAAACACCATATATTTT. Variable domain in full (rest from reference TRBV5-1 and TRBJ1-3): KAGVTQTPRYLIKTRGQQVTLSCSPISGHRSVSWYQQTPGQGLQFLFEYFSETQRNKGNFPGRFSGRQFSNSRSEMNVSTLELGDSALYLCASSQGGNSGNTIYFGEGSWLTVV.

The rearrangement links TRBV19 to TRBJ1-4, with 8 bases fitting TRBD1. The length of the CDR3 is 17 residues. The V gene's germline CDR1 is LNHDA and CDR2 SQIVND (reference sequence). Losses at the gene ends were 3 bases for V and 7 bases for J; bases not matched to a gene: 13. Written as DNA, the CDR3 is TGTGCCAGTAGTATCGAACCAACCGGGACAGGTGTTGAAAAACTGTTTTTT. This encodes CASSIEPTGTGVEKLFF.

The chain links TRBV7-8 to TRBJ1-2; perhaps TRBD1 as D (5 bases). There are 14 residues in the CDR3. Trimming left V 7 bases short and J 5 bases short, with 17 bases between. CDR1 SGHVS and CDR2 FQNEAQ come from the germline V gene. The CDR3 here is CASNPGGNLYGYTF. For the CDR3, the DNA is TGTGCCAGCAATCCCGGGGGGAACCTATATGGCTACACCTTC.

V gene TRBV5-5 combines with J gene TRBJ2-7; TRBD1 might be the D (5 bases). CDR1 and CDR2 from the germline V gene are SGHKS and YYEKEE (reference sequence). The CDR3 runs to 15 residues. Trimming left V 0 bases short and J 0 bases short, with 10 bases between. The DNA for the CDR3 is TGTGCCAGCAGCTTGGGGCAGGGCAACTCCTACGAGCAGTACTTC. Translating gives CASSLGQGNSYEQYF. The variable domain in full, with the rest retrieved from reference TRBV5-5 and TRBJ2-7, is DAGVTQSPTHLIKTRGQQVTLRCSPISGHKSVSWYQQVLGQGPQFIFQYYEKEERGRGNFPDRFSARQFPNYSSELNVNALLLGDSALYLCASSLGQGNSYEQYFGPGTRLTVT.

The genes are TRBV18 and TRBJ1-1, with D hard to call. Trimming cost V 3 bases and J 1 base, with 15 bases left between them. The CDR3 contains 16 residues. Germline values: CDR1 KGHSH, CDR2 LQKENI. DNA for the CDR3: TGTGCCAGCTCACCTCAATCGATGGCGGCGAACACTGAAGCTTTCTTT. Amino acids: CASSPQSMAANTEAFF.

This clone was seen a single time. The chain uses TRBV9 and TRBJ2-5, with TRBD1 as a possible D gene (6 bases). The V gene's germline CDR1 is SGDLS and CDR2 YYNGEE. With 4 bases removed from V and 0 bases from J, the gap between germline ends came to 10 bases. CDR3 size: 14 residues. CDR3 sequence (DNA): TGTGCCAGCAGCAAAGGACAGTACCAAGAGACCCAGTACTTC. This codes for CASSKGQYQETQYF.

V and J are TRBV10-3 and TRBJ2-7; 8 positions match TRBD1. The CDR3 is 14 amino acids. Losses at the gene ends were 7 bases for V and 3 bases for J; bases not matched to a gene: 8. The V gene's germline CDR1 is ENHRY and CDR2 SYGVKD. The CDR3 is CAITLGQGRYEQYF. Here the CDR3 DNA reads TGTGCCATCACCCTAGGACAGGGCCGCTACGAGCAGTACTTC.

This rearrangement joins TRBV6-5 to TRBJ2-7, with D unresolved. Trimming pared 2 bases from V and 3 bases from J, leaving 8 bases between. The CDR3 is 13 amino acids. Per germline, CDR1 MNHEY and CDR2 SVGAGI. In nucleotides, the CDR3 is TGTGCCAGCAGTTACGGCGTAAACTACGAGCAGTACTTC. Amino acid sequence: CASSYGVNYEQYF.

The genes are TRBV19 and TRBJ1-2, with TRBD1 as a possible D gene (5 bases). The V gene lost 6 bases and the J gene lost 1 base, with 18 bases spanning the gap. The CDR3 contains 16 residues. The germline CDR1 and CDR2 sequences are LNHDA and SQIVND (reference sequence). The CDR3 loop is CASRGPGSSINYGYTF. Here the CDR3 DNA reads TGTGCCAGTAGGGGGCCCGGATCCTCGATTAACTATGGCTACACCTTC.

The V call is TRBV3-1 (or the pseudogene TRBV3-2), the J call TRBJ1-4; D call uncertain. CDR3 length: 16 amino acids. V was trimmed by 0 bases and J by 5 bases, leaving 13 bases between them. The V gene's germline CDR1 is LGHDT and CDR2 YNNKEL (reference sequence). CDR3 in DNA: TGTGCCAGCAGCCAAGAACGGGTACTTAGCAATGAAAAACTGTTTTTT. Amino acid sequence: CASSQERVLSNEKLFF.